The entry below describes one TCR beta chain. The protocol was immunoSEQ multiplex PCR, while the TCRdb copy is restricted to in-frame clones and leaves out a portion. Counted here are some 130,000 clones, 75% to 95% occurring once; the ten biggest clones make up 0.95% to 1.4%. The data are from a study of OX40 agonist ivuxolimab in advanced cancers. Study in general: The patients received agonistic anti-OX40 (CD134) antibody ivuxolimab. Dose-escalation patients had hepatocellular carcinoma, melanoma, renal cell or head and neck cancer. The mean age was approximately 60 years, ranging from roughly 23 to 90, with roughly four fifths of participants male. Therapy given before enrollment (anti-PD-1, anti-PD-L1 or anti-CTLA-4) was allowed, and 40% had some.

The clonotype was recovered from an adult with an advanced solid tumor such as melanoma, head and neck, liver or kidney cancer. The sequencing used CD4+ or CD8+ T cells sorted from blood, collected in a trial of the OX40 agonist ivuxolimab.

The CDR3, as DNA: TGTGCCAGCAGCCCTCGGACTCCGTACGAGCAGTACTTC. Translated: CASSPRTPYEQYF. This rearrangement joins TRBV7-9 to TRBJ2-7, with D perhaps TRBD2 (5 bases). Germline CDR1 is SEHNR and CDR2 is FQNEAQ (reference sequence). The CDR3 length is 13 residues. V lost 5 bases and J lost 4, with 12 bases in between.